This TCR beta chain appears in the sequencing data of a study of post-analysis software for immune sequencing data. The study's findings and limits: When patients were compared with controls, five TRBV segments were more frequent, TRBV5-6, TRBV5-1 and TRBV20-1 among them.

Carried by the TCR beta cDNA libraries were unique molecular identifiers. TCRdb re-called the PCR reads through MiXCR, storing one row per CDR3 protein. The table includes roughly 400,000 distinct CDR3 sequences, 30% to 40% detected once. This clonotype was recorded a few times. Its matching antigen is unknown. The CDR3 totals 14 residues. Trimming left V 0 bases short and J 5 bases short, with 10 bases between. CDR1 and CDR2 from the germline V gene are LGHDT and YNNKEL (reference sequence). The V and J genes are TRBV3-1 and TRBJ2-5; D remains unclear. The sequence came from a girl aged 2 to 10 with multiple sclerosis. Material for sequencing was blood. The CDR3 protein is CASSQESRRETQYF. CDR3 bases: TGTGCCAGCAGCCAAGAATCTCGGCGGGAGACCCAGTACTTC.